These 30 T cell receptor beta chains were all obtained from the same sample, sequenced in a study of cytomegalovirus exposure and HLA in healthy donors. It was with 60 Vbeta and 13 Jbeta primers that the PCR ran. Repertoires were generated with immunoSEQ multiplex PCR, while TCRdb's copy carries only in-frame clones and drops some. The sample lists about 200,000 clones; 83% were seen once. Material: PBMCs. The receptors stem from a middle-aged man in good health and CMV-seropositive.

This clone turned up a few times. The gene calls are TRBV10-3 and TRBJ2-7; 12 bases match TRBD1. J was trimmed by 5 bases and V by 6 bases; bases with no gene match: 8. The germline V gene has CDR1 ENHRY and CDR2 SYGVKD. The CDR3 sequence is 15 residues long. The CDR3: CAIREAGTGGNEQYF. Written as DNA, the CDR3 is TGTGCCATCAGGGAAGCCGGGACAGGGGGCAACGAGCAGTACTTC.

The chain combines TRBV7-2 with TRBJ2-1; D is ambiguous. The germline V and J ends were trimmed by 4 bases and 5 bases, with 15 bases remaining between them. The length of the CDR3 is 15 residues. Germline CDR1 SGHTA, CDR2 FQGNSA. CDR3 sequence reads: CASSSTFRVNNEQFF. The CDR3 DNA reads as TGTGCCAGCAGCTCCACCTTTCGGGTAAACAATGAGCAGTTCTTC.

The J gene is TRBJ2-3, the V gene TRBV13; D unresolved. The V end lost 4 bases, the J end lost 2 bases, and 16 bases lay between the germline ends. This CDR3 has 16 residues. Germline assignment: CDR1 PRHDT and CDR2 FYEKMQ (reference sequence). The CDR3 is CASSSRLGSYTDTQYF. CDR3 sequence (DNA): TGTGCCAGCAGCTCACGCCTGGGCTCCTACACAGATACGCAGTATTTT.

This clone has a single count. The gene calls are TRBV5-4 and TRBJ1-1; TRBD1 matches 12 bases. The germline V gene encodes CDR1 SGHNT and CDR2 YYREEE (reference sequence). The ends lost 0 bases at V and 1 base at J; junction bases unmatched: 7. The CDR3 runs 18 residues. CDR3 in amino acids: CASSLGWGQGAGNTEAFF. The CDR3 DNA reads TGTGCCAGCAGCTTGGGTTGGGGACAGGGGGCCGGGAACACTGAAGCTTTCTTT. The whole variable domain, remainder taken from reference TRBV5-4 and TRBJ1-1, is ETGVTQSPTHLIKTRGQQVTLRCSSQSGHNTVSWYQQALGQGPQFIFQYYREEENGRGNFPPRFSGLQFPNYSSELNVNALELDDSALYLCASSLGWGQGAGNTEAFFGQGTRLTVV.

The rearrangement links TRBV19 to TRBJ1-2; 8 bases line up with TRBD1. The CDR3 totals 13 residues. Germline assignment: CDR1 LNHDA and CDR2 SQIVND (reference sequence). The ends lost 8 bases at V and 4 bases at J; junction bases unmatched: 6. Here the CDR3 reads CASSTGTGYGYTF. In DNA, the CDR3 is TGTGCCAGTTCGACCGGGACAGGCTATGGCTACACCTTC.

The J gene is TRBJ2-7, the V gene TRBV2; D perhaps matches TRBD1 (5 bases). Germline values: CDR1 SNHLY, CDR2 FYNNEI. Between the trimmed V and J ends, which lost 5 bases and 3 bases, there was a span of 17 bases. This CDR3 comprises 15 residues. The CDR3 DNA sequence: TGTGCCAGCAGTTTTGACCGACAGAGAGACTACGAGCAGTACTTC. Protein sequence: CASSFDRQRDYEQYF.

The chain uses TRBV7-2 and TRBJ2-3; D is possibly TRBD1 (5 bases). Germline CDR1 SGHTA, CDR2 FQGNSA. Trimming left V 5 bases short and J 4 bases short, with 13 bases between. CDR3 length: 14 residues. CDR3 sequence: CASSLQVFPDTQYF. The CDR3 DNA follows: TGTGCCAGCAGCCTACAGGTCTTTCCAGATACGCAGTATTTT. The variable domain in full, with the rest retrieved from reference TRBV7-2 and TRBJ2-3, is GAGVSQSPSNKVTEKGKDVELRCDPISGHTALYWYRQSLGQGLEFLIYFQGNSAPDKSGLPSDRFSAERTGGSVSTLTIQRTQQEDSAVYLCASSLQVFPDTQYFGPGTRLTVL.

The chain carries TRBV27 and TRBJ2-1; TRBD1 aligns across 8 bases. The V segment lost 3 bases and the J segment 7 bases; nucleotides outside the gene matches: 8. The CDR3 length is 15 residues. CDR1 MNHEY and CDR2 SMNVEV come from the germline V gene (reference sequence). In nucleotides, the CDR3 is TGTGCCAGCAGTTTGTGGCAGGGGGCGCGTAATGAGCAGTTCTTC. Its protein is CASSLWQGARNEQFF.

The DNA of the CDR3 is TGTGCCAGCACGGCCCTGACAGGGGGCTTCTACGAGCAGTACTTC. This encodes CASTALTGGFYEQYF. The gene calls are TRBV6-6 and TRBJ2-7; 10 bases map to TRBD1. The CDR3 consists of 15 residues. The J segment lost 3 bases and the V segment lost 7 bases, leaving 9 bases of the junction unmatched. CDR1 is MNHNY, CDR2 SVGAGI, per germline (reference sequence).

This chain links TRBV29-1 with TRBJ1-6, with D unresolved. V shed 5 bases and J shed 8 bases, with 13 bases lying between them. The CDR3 extends over 13 amino acids. CDR1 is SQVTM, CDR2 ANQGSEA, per germline. Here the CDR3 reads CSVQDREYSPLHF. In DNA, the CDR3 is TGCAGCGTTCAGGATCGAGAGTATTCACCCCTCCACTTT.

The rearrangement uses TRBV4-2 and TRBJ2-7; possibly TRBD2 for D (5 bases). The V end lost 0 bases, the J end lost 9 bases, and 6 bases lay between the germline ends. The CDR3 has 11 residues. Per germline, CDR1 LGHNA and CDR2 YNFKEQ. CDR3 sequence: CASSQDRGQYF. In nucleotides, the CDR3 is TGTGCCAGCAGCCAAGATCGGGGGCAGTACTTC.

The chain is built from TRBV10-3 and TRBJ1-5; 8 nucleotides line up with TRBD1. The J segment lost 0 bases and the V segment lost 0 bases, leaving 1 base of the junction unmatched. The CDR3 runs to 16 residues. Germline CDR1 is ENHRY and CDR2 is SYGVKD. The CDR3 reads CAISESGQASNQPQHF. CDR3 nucleotides: TGTGCCATCAGTGAGTCGGGACAGGCTAGCAATCAGCCCCAGCATTTT.

J is TRBJ2-1 and V is TRBV7-2, with 7 bases fitting TRBD2. The CDR3 is 15 amino acids. CDR1 and CDR2 from the germline V gene are SGHTA and FQGNSA. With 5 bases clipped from V and 3 bases from J, the junction kept 7 bases outside the gene matches. CDR3 in amino acids: CASSPGGSGYNEQFF. Here the CDR3 DNA reads TGTGCCAGCAGCCCAGGCGGGAGCGGCTACAATGAGCAGTTCTTC.

V usage is TRBV6-6 and J usage is TRBJ1-1; D call uncertain. V was trimmed by 5 bases and J by 0 bases, leaving 7 bases between them. CDR1 and CDR2 from the germline V gene are MNHNY and SVGAGI (reference sequence). This CDR3 is built from 13 residues. CDR3 DNA sequence: TGTGCCAGCAGTCGAGGCCTGAACACTGAAGCTTTCTTT. Protein sequence: CASSRGLNTEAFF.

This chain links TRBV5-1 with TRBJ2-5; 7 bases match TRBD1. The DNA matches TRBJ2-7 better at its end, which makes the J call doubtful. The CDR3 runs to 15 residues. CDR1 is SGHRS, CDR2 YFSETQ, per germline. Here the CDR3 reads CASSVPGQSSYEQYF. The CDR3 DNA follows: TGCGCCAGCAGCGTGCCGGGACAGTCCTCCTACGAGCAGTACTTC.

The chain couples TRBV9 to TRBJ1-2, with D uncertain. The ends were cut back, 4 bases at V and 8 bases at J, with 9 bases in the middle. This CDR3 comprises 11 residues. CDR1 is SGDLS, CDR2 YYNGEE, per germline. The CDR3 sequence is CASSTKEGYTF. CDR3 nucleotides: TGTGCCAGCAGCACAAAGGAGGGCTACACCTTC.

This clone was observed a few times. V is TRBV6-5 and J is TRBJ2-3; perhaps TRBD2 as D (5 bases). The CDR3 length is 14 residues. The germline V gene encodes CDR1 MNHEY and CDR2 SVGAGI. Trimming cost V 0 bases and J 7 bases, with 11 bases left between them. CDR3 sequence (DNA): TGTGCCAGCAGTTACTCGAACGGGATCAATACGCAGTATTTT. The encoded protein is CASSYSNGINTQYF.

This chain connects TRBV5-1 to TRBJ1-1; 10 bases agree with TRBD1. Germline CDR1 SGHRS, CDR2 YFSETQ. The V segment lost 1 base and the J segment 2 bases; nucleotides outside the gene matches: 8. This CDR3 comprises 17 residues. The CDR3 DNA is TGCGCCAGCAGCTTGCTAGACAGGGGGCGGTCCAACACTGAAGCTTTCTTT. Translated: CASSLLDRGRSNTEAFF.

The rearrangement links TRBV7-9 to TRBJ2-1, with D perhaps matching TRBD2 (5 bases). The V gene's germline CDR1 is SEHNR and CDR2 FQNEAQ (reference sequence). V lost 1 base and J lost 3, with 10 bases in between. The CDR3 spans 15 residues. The CDR3: CASSLESGSYNEQFF. DNA of the CDR3: TGTGCCAGCAGCTTAGAATCGGGGAGCTACAATGAGCAGTTCTTC.

This clone was observed a single time. The CDR3 sequence is CASSLAGGHNEQFF. The CDR3 DNA reads as TGTGCCAGCAGCTTAGCGGGAGGGCACAATGAGCAGTTCTTC. This chain links TRBV7-6 with TRBJ2-1; 7 nucleotides match TRBD2. V gave up 0 bases and J gave up 5 bases; unmatched junction bases: 1. From germline, CDR1 is SGHVS and CDR2 FNYEAQ. CDR3 length equals 14 residues.

This chain joins TRBV9 and TRBJ2-1; a weak D match, TRBD1 (5 bases). Germline CDR1 and CDR2: SGDLS and YYNGEE. This CDR3 is built from 14 residues. The V gene lost 0 bases and the J gene lost 4 bases, with 8 bases spanning the gap. CDR3 in DNA: TGTGCCAGCAGCGTAGGTCAGGGTTACAATGAGCAGTTCTTC. As protein: CASSVGQGYNEQFF.

This chain uses TRBV19 with TRBJ1-5; D possibly corresponds to TRBD1 (5 bases). CDR3 length equals 17 residues. Germline lookup yields CDR1 LNHDA and CDR2 SQIVND (reference sequence). Trimming took off 0 bases at V and 2 bases at J, with 14 bases between the two ends. CDR3 bases: TGTGCCAGTAGTATAGAACAGGTATTGTTTGGCAATCAGCCCCAGCATTTT. Translating gives CASSIEQVLFGNQPQHF.

This chain uses TRBV15 with TRBJ2-7; D is ambiguous. The V end lost 5 bases, the J end lost 5 bases, and 16 bases lay between the germline ends. The V gene's germline CDR1 is LNHNV and CDR2 YYDKDF (reference sequence). The CDR3 runs to 14 residues. In DNA form, the CDR3 reads TGTGCCACCAGCCCCTTCACACAGCCTGACGAGCAGTACTTC. Translation: CATSPFTQPDEQYF.

The chain uses TRBV27 and TRBJ2-3; tentative D call: TRBD2 (6 bases). Germline V gene sequence: CDR1 MNHEY, CDR2 SMNVEV (reference sequence). The CDR3 is 12 residues long. The V end lost 11 bases, the J end lost 2 bases, and 11 bases lay between the germline ends. CDR3 residues: CAAGRLTDTQYF. In DNA, the CDR3 is TGTGCCGCGGGACGGCTCACAGATACGCAGTATTTT.

The chain links TRBV15 to TRBJ1-5, with 10 bases matching TRBD1. CDR1 and CDR2 (germline): LNHNV, YYDKDF (reference sequence). The CDR3 extends over 16 amino acids. Trimming removed 5 bases from V and 3 bases from J; junction bases left unmatched: 7. The CDR3 DNA reads TGTGCCACCAGCGGTTTAGGACAGGGGGACAATCAGCCCCAGCATTTT. This sequence encodes CATSGLGQGDNQPQHF.

The J gene is TRBJ2-7, the V gene TRBV5-1, with 14 bases aligning to TRBD2. CDR1 and CDR2 (germline): SGHRS, YFSETQ. V lost 4 bases and J lost 3; bases outside the gene matches: 6. This CDR3 has 16 amino acids. The CDR3 sequence is CASSPGGTSGSYEQYF. CDR3 DNA: TGCGCCAGCAGCCCTGGCGGGACTAGCGGGAGCTACGAGCAGTACTTC.

This rearrangement joins TRBV5-1 to TRBJ2-3; D gene ambiguous. Germline CDR1 and CDR2: SGHRS and YFSETQ. Trimming cost V 1 base and J 2 bases, with 14 bases left between them. The CDR3 is made up of 16 amino acids. The CDR3: CASSLTGWKATDTQYF. CDR3 in DNA: TGCGCCAGCAGCTTGACGGGTTGGAAAGCCACAGATACGCAGTATTTT. Full variable domain (missing parts from reference TRBV5-1 and TRBJ2-3): KAGVTQTPRYLIKTRGQQVTLSCSPISGHRSVSWYQQTPGQGLQFLFEYFSETQRNKGNFPGRFSGRQFSNSRSEMNVSTLELGDSALYLCASSLTGWKATDTQYFGPGTRLTVL.

The chain links TRBV27 to TRBJ2-1; the match to TRBD1 covers 10 bases. Per germline, CDR1 MNHEY and CDR2 SMNVEV (reference sequence). Trimming at V came to 3 bases and at J to 4 bases, leaving 6 bases not matched to a gene. The CDR3 spans 16 residues. Here the CDR3 DNA reads TGTGCCAGCAGTTTCACCGGGACAGGGGCATACAATGAGCAGTTCTTC. It yields the protein CASSFTGTGAYNEQFF.

The chain is built from TRBV9 and TRBJ1-2; 9 positions match TRBD1. Germline V gene sequence: CDR1 SGDLS, CDR2 YYNGEE. The CDR3 runs to 14 residues. Losses at the gene ends were 3 bases for V and 4 bases for J; bases not matched to a gene: 4. The CDR3 region has the DNA TGTGCCAGCAGCGGCCGGGACAGGGTCTATGGCTACACCTTC. Translating gives CASSGRDRVYGYTF.

The V call is TRBV5-6, the J call TRBJ2-5; possibly TRBD2 for D (6 bases). V lost 4 bases and J lost 3, with 19 bases in between. The CDR3 runs to 16 residues. CDR1 is SGHDT and CDR2 is YYEEEE in the germline V gene. Here the CDR3 reads CASSQGLPGVKETQYF. The CDR3 region has the DNA TGTGCCAGCAGCCAAGGACTACCAGGCGTCAAAGAGACCCAGTACTTC.